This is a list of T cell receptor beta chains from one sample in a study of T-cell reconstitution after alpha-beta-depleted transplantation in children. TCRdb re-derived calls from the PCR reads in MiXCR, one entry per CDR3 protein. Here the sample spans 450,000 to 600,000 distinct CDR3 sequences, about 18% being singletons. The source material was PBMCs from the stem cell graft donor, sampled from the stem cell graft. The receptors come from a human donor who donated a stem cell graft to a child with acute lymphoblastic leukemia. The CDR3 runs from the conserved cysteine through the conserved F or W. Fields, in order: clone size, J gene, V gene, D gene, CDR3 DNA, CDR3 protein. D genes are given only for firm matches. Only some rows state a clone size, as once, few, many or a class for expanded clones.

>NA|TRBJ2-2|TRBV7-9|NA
TGTGCCAGCAGCTTAGTAGGGGGGATACGCACCGGGGAGCTGTTTTTT
CASSLVGGIRTGELFF
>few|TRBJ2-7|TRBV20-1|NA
TGCAGTGCTGACGGGCTGGTATACGAGCAGTACTTC
CSADGLVYEQYF
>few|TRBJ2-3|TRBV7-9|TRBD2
TGTGCCAGCAGCTTAGAGCGGGGACCGCCCACAGATACGCAGTATTTT
CASSLERGPPTDTQYF
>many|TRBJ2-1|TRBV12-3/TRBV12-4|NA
TGTGCCAGCAGTACCAGCGGGAATGAGCAGTTCTTC
CASSTSGNEQFF
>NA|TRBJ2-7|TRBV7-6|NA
TGTGCCAGCACCCACCTTCATGGCCCCTACGAGCAGTACTTC
CASTHLHGPYEQYF
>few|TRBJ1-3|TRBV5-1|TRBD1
TGCGCCAGCAGCTTGGTCCCACCGGGACAGATCGGGAACACCATATATTTT
CASSLVPPGQIGNTIYF
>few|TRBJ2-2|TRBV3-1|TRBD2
TGTGCCAGCAGCCAAGAAGGGCTAGCGGGAGGGCCGGACACCGGGGAGCTGTTTTTT
CASSQEGLAGGPDTGELFF
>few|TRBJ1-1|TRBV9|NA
TGTGCCAGCAGCGAACAGGGTGAAAGCACTGAAGCTTTCTTT
CASSEQGESTEAFF
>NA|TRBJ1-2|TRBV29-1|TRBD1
TGCAGCGTAGCAGACAGGGATGGCTACACCTTC
CSVADRDGYTF
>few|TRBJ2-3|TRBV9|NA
TGTGCCAGCAGCGTAGAATCTAGCACAGATACGCAGTATTTT
CASSVESSTDTQYF
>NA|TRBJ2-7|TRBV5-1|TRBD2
TGCGCCAGCAGCTCACTAGCGGGAGGGACCGGGGAGCAGTACTTC
CASSSLAGGTGEQYF
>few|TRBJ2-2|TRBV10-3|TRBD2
TGTGCCATCAGTGAGTCCCTAGCGGGAGGCCCCGGGGAGCTGTTTTTT
CAISESLAGGPGELFF
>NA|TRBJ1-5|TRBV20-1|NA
TGCAGTGCTTCCCGATGGGCTAGCAATCAGCCCCAGCATTTT
CSASRWASNQPQHF
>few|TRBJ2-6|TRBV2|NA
TGTGCCAGCGGCGGAGACTCTGGGGCCAACGTCCTGACTTTC
CASGGDSGANVLTF
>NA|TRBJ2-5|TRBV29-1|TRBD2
TGCAGCGTTGGGGGACTAGCTGGGGAGACCCAGTACTTC
CSVGGLAGETQYF
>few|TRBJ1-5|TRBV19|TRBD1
TGTGCCAGTAGTAGGGACAGGCGTCGCAATCAGCCCCAGCATTTT
CASSRDRRRNQPQHF
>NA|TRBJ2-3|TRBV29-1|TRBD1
TGCAGCGTTGAACCAGGGGGTAATACAGATACGCAGTATTTT
CSVEPGGNTDTQYF
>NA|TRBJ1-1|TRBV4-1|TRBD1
TGCGCCAGCAGCGCCCGACAGGGGGAGGATACTGAAGCTTTCTTT
CASSARQGEDTEAFF
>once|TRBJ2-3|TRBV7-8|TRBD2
TGTGCCAGCCTACGACTAGCGGGAGCAATAGATACGCAGTATTTT
CASLRLAGAIDTQYF
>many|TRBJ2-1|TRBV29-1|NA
TGCAGCGTTGTCAGGGATACCTACAATGAGCAGTTCTTC
CSVVRDTYNEQFF
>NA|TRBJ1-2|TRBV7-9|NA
TGTGCCAGCAGCCCAGGGGACGGTAACTATGGCTACACCTTC
CASSPGDGNYGYTF
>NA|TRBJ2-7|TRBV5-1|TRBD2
TGCGCCAGCAGAGAGCGGGAGGGCCGCGAGCAGTACTTC
CASREREGREQYF
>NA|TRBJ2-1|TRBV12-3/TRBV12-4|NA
TGTGCCAGCAGTTTACGGCCAGATCGCAATGAGCAGTTCTTC
CASSLRPDRNEQFF